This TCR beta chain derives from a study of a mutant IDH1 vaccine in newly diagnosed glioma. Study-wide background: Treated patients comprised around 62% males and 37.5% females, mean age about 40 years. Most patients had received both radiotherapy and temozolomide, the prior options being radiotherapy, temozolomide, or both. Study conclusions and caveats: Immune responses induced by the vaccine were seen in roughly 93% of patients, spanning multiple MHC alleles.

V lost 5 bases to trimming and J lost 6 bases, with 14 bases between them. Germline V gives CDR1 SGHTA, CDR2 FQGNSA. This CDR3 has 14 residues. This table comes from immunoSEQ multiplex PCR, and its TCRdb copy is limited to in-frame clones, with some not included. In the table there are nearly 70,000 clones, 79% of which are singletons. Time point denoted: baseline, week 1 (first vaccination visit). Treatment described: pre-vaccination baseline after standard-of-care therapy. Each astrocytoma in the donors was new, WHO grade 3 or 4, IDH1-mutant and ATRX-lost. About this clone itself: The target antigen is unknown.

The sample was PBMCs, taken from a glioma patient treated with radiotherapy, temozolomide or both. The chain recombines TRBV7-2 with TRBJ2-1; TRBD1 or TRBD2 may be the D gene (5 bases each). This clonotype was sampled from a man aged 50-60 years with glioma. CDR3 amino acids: CASSQRGEGNEQFF. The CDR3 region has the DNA TGTGCCAGCAGCCAACGAGGGGAAGGCAATGAGCAGTTCTTC.